The 15 T cell receptor beta chains below were found in one sample sequenced in a study of cytomegalovirus exposure and HLA in healthy donors. PCR involved 60 Vbeta and 13 Jbeta primers. TCRdb keeps only in-frame clones here, not all; method: immunoSEQ multiplex PCR. Of about 200,000 clones in the sample, roughly 80% are singletons; the top ten hold nearly 6%. The sequenced sample was PBMCs. All receptors come from a man aged 35 to 55 in good health and CMV-seropositive.

The CDR3, as DNA: TGCGCCAGCAGTGAGGGGTTAGCGGTGAACACCGGGGAGCTGTTTTTT. It encodes CASSEGLAVNTGELFF. The chain links TRBV10-2 to TRBJ2-2, with D possibly matching TRBD2 (6 bases). The CDR3 sequence is 16 residues long. Germline V gene sequence: CDR1 WSHSY, CDR2 SAAADI. V gave up 2 bases and J gave up 1 base, with 11 bases separating them.

The chain employs TRBV27 and TRBJ2-1; 8 nucleotides line up with TRBD2. Germline CDR1 MNHEY, CDR2 SMNVEV (reference sequence). Trimming removed 7 bases from V and 8 bases from J; junction bases left unmatched: 16. The CDR3 contains 16 residues. DNA for the CDR3: TGTGCCAGCACCTCCACCGGGACTAGAAACGTCCATGAGCAGTTCTTC. Its protein product is CASTSTGTRNVHEQFF.

The chain couples TRBV27 to TRBJ2-4; D possibly corresponds to TRBD1 (6 bases). The CDR3 totals 16 residues. Germline V gene sequence: CDR1 MNHEY, CDR2 SMNVEV (reference sequence). The germline V and J ends were trimmed by 6 bases and 8 bases, with 23 bases remaining between them. The CDR3 bases are TGTGCCAGCAGCGTGTCTATAAGCAACAGGGCTCACATTCAGTACTTC. It translates to CASSVSISNRAHIQYF.

This clone was observed a handful of times. The chain carries TRBV29-1 and TRBJ1-1; TRBD1 is a possible D gene (5 bases). The CDR3 contains 13 residues. Trimming removed 7 bases from V and 0 bases from J, with 12 bases in between. CDR1 is SQVTM and CDR2 is ANQGSEA in the germline V gene. This chain's CDR3 is CSAGIQVNTEAFF. CDR3 nucleotide sequence: TGCAGCGCCGGAATACAGGTGAACACTGAAGCTTTCTTT.

The chain joins TRBV7-3 to TRBJ1-1, with a weak D call TRBD1 (5 bases). Deletions cut 5 bases from V and 3 bases from J, with 13 bases between. This CDR3 is built from 14 residues. The germline gives CDR1 SGHTA, CDR2 FQGTGA. DNA for the CDR3: TGTGCCAGCAGCCCAGGTGTAGGGGACACTGAAGCTTTCTTT. Amino acid sequence: CASSPGVGDTEAFF.

The V call is TRBV18, the J call TRBJ2-3; no definite D call. CDR3 length equals 12 residues. V gave up 3 bases and J gave up 2 bases, with 3 bases separating them. Germline V CDR1 and CDR2: KGHSH, LQKENI. CDR3 DNA sequence: TGTGCCAGCTCACCTAACACAGATACGCAGTATTTT. Amino acids: CASSPNTDTQYF.

Comment on this clone: Other DNA sequences within the sample encode an identical CDR3. J is TRBJ2-7 and V is TRBV27, with 9 bases identical to TRBD1. CDR1 and CDR2 (germline): MNHEY, SMNVEV (reference sequence). V shed 4 bases and J 1 base; nucleotides not matched to a gene: 5. The CDR3 sequence is 15 residues long. CDR3 protein: CASSSGTGISYEQYF. CDR3 nucleotide sequence: TGTGCCAGCAGTTCCGGGACAGGGATTTCCTACGAGCAGTACTTC.

The gene calls are TRBV2 and TRBJ1-3; the match to TRBD1 covers 9 bases. Looked up from germline, CDR1 is SNHLY and CDR2 is FYNNEI. The CDR3 length is 14 residues. J lost 6 bases, V lost 6 bases, and 6 bases had no gene match. The DNA for the CDR3 is TGTGCCAGCAGCCCCGGGACAGGGTCAAACACCATATATTTT. It is translated as CASSPGTGSNTIYF. Full variable domain (rest looked up from reference TRBV2 and TRBJ1-3): EPEVTQTPSHQVTQMGQEVILRCVPISNHLYFYWYRQILGQKVEFLVSFYNNEISEKSEIFDDQFSVERPDGSNFTLKIRSTKLEDSAMYFCASSPGTGSNTIYFGEGSWLTVV.

This chain uses TRBV7-6 with TRBJ2-1, with 8 bases identical to TRBD2. The V and J ends lost 3 bases and 3 bases, in that order; junction bases with no gene match: 4. The CDR3 length is 15 residues. Germline V CDR1 and CDR2: SGHVS, FNYEAQ. The CDR3 spells CASSLSGSLYNEQFF. CDR3 coding DNA: TGTGCCAGCAGCTTGAGCGGGAGTCTCTACAATGAGCAGTTCTTC.

J is TRBJ1-5 and V is TRBV5-1, with 7 positions matching TRBD1. This CDR3 is built from 15 residues. The germline V gene has CDR1 SGHRS and CDR2 YFSETQ. The V gene end was trimmed by 4 bases and the J gene end by 1 base; junction bases not matched to a gene: 5. The CDR3, as DNA: TGCGCCAGCAGCCCCGGGGACAGCAGCAATCAGCCCCAGCATTTT. Its protein product is CASSPGDSSNQPQHF.

This sequence joins TRBV4-1 and TRBJ2-2, with D hard to call. CDR3 length equals 13 residues. Looked up from germline, CDR1 is MGHRA and CDR2 is YSYEKL. Trimming cost V 4 bases and J 0 bases, with 3 bases left between them. The CDR3 reads CASSPSNTGELFF. CDR3 in DNA: TGCGCCAGCAGCCCCTCGAACACCGGGGAGCTGTTTTTT.

In regard to this clone: Other DNA sequences of this sample code for an identical CDR3. This chain connects TRBV5-1 to TRBJ2-1, with a tentative D call TRBD2 (6 bases). The CDR3 has 15 residues. V gave up 3 bases and J gave up 0 bases, with 10 bases separating them. Germline V gene data show CDR1 as SGHRS and CDR2 as YFSETQ. CDR3: CASSSAGTSYNEQFF. For the CDR3, the DNA is TGCGCCAGCAGCTCCGCGGGGACCTCCTACAATGAGCAGTTCTTC. Based on the CDR3 plus reference TRBV5-1 and TRBJ2-1, the full variable domain is KAGVTQTPRYLIKTRGQQVTLSCSPISGHRSVSWYQQTPGQGLQFLFEYFSETQRNKGNFPGRFSGRQFSNSRSEMNVSTLELGDSALYLCASSSAGTSYNEQFFGPGTRLTVL.

The chain recombines TRBV19 with TRBJ1-5; D unresolved. Germline V CDR1 and CDR2: LNHDA, SQIVND (reference sequence). The CDR3 extends over 13 amino acids. Trimming removed 10 bases at V and 0 bases at J, with 10 bases between. CDR3 nucleotide sequence: TGTGCCATTGCACCTAATAGCAATCAGCCCCAGCATTTT. Translating gives CAIAPNSNQPQHF.

V gene TRBV7-8 combines with J gene TRBJ2-2; D may be TRBD2 (6 bases). The germline V gene has CDR1 SGHVS and CDR2 FQNEAQ. The CDR3 length is 14 residues. Trimming took off 2 bases at V and 4 bases at J, with 8 bases between the two ends. In DNA, the CDR3 is TGTGCCAGCAGCTTAAGGACTATCACCGGGGAGCTGTTTTTT. It codes for CASSLRTITGELFF.

This clone was detected only once. The chain is built from TRBV27 and TRBJ1-2; tentatively, D is TRBD1 (5 bases). Trimming left V 0 bases short and J 2 bases short, with 13 bases between. The CDR3 is made up of 16 amino acids. CDR1 and CDR2 (germline): MNHEY, SMNVEV (reference sequence). CDR3 sequence (DNA): TGTGCCAGCAGTTTATCGCCCCAGGGTCGGAACTATGGCTACACCTTC. Amino acids: CASSLSPQGRNYGYTF.